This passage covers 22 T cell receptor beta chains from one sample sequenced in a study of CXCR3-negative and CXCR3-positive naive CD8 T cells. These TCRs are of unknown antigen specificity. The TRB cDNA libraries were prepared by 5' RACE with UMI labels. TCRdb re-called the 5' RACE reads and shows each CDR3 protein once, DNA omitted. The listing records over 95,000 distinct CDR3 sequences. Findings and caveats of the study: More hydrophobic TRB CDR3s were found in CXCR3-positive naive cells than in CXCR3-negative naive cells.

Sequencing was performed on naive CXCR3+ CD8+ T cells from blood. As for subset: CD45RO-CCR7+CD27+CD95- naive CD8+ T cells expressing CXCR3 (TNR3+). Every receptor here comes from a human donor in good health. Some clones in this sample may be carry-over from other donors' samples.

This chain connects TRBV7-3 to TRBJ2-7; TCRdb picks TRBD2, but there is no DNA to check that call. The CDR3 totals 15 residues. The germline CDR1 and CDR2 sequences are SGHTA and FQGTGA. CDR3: CASSLTDAGNYEQYF.

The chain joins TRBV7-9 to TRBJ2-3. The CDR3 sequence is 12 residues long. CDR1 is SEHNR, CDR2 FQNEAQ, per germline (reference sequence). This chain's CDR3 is CASSFETDTQYF.

This CDR3 is CASSLSLGQGVKKQYF. V gene TRBV7-6 combines with J gene TRBJ2-3; TCRdb's D gene call, TRBD1, goes unchecked for lack of DNA. Germline CDR1 and CDR2: SGHVS and FNYEAQ. The CDR3 is made up of 16 amino acids.

The CDR3: CASSLSRMGTDTQYF. The rearrangement links TRBV27 to TRBJ2-3. Germline CDR1 and CDR2: MNHEY and SMNVEV (reference sequence). CDR3 length equals 15 residues.

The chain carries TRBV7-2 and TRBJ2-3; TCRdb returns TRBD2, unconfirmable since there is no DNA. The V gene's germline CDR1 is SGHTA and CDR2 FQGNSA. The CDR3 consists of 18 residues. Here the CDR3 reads CASSLAEDYASSTDTQYF.

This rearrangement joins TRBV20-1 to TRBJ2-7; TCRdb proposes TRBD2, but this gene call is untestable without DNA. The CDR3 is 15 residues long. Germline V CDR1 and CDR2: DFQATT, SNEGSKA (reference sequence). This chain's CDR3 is CSAPPTSGGRYEQYF.

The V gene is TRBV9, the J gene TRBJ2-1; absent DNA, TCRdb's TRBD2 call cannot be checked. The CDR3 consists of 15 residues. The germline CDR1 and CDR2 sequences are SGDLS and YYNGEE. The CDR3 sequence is CASSAAGLTYNEQFF.

The CDR3 loop is CASSHTLGSYEQYF. This rearrangement joins TRBV28 to TRBJ2-7. The CDR3 sequence is 14 residues long. Germline V gives CDR1 MDHEN, CDR2 SYDVKM.

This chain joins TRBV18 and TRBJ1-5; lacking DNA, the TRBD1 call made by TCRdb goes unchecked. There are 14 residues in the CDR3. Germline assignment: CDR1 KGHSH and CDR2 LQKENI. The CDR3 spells CASSPTGRNQPQHF.

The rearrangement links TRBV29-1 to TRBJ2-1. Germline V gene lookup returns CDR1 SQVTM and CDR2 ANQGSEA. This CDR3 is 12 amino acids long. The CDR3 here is CGVEVWGNEQFF.

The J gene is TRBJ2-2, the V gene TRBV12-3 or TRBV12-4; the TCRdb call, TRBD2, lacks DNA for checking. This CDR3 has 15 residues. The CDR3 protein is CASSFGTSDTGELFF.

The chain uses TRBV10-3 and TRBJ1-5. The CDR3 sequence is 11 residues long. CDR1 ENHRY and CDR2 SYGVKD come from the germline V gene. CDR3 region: CAIRRNQPQHF.

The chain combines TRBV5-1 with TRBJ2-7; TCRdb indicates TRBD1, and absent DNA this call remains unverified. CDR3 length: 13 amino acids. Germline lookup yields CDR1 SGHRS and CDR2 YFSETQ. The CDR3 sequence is CASRGDDSYEQYF.

CDR3 loop: CSARDIEGVDSYGYTF. This rearrangement joins TRBV20-1 to TRBJ1-2. Germline CDR1 and CDR2: DFQATT and SNEGSKA (reference sequence). This CDR3 has 16 amino acids.

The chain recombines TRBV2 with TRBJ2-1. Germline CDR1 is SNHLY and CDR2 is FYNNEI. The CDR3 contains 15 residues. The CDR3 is CAIVAASSKYNEQFF.

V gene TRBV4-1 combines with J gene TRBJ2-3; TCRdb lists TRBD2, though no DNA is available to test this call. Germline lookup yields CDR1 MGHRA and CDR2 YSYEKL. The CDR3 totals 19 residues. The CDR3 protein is CASSQAVGSGGRDTDTQYF.

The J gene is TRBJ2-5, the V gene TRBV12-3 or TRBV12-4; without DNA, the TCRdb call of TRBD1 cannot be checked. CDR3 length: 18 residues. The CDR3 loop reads CASSLKPGGGPTQETQYF.

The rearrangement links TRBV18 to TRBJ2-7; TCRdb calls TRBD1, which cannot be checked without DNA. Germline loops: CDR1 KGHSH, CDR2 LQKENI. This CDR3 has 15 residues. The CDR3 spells CASSPPGQGDYEQYF.

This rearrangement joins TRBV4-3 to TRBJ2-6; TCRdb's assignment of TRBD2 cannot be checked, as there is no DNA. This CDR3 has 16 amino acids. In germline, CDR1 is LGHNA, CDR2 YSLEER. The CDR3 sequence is CASSRGGDSGANVLTF.

The CDR3 reads CASSQVSLGTGHYEQYF. The chain joins TRBV3-1 to TRBJ2-7; TCRdb selects TRBD1, and the lack of DNA leaves this call unchecked. The CDR3 contains 17 residues. Germline values: CDR1 LGHDT, CDR2 YNNKEL (reference sequence).

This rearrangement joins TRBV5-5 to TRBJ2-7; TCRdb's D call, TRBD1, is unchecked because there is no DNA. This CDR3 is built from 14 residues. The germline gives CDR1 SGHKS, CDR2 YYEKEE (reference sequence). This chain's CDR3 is CASSRPGQSYEQYF.

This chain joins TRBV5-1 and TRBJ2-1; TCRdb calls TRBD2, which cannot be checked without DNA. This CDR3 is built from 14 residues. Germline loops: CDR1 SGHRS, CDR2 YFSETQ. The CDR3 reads CASSLAGGSNEQFF. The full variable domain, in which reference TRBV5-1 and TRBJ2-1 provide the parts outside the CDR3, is KAGVTQTPRYLIKTRGQQVTLSCSPISGHRSVSWYQQTPGQGLQFLFEYFSETQRNKGNFPGRFSGRQFSNSRSEMNVSTLELGDSALYLCASSLAGGSNEQFFGPGTRLTVL.